The present entry profiles one TCR beta chain with its context. Antigen specificity is unknown. The junction departs from germline at one end; a sequencing error may be responsible. This sample was taken from a study of cytomegalovirus exposure and HLA in healthy donors. This CDR3 contains 13 residues. The V gene's germline CDR1 is GTSNPN and CDR2 SVGIG (reference sequence). It was with 60 Vbeta and 13 Jbeta primers that the PCR ran. Libraries were prepared by immunoSEQ multiplex PCR; TCRdb keeps only in-frame clonotypes and omits some of them. Among approximately 220,000 clones listed, 75% were seen once. Study-level results: About 87% or about 30% of the time was how often most TCR beta V segments were productive, according to an earlier analysis. Reports state that TCR beta sequences accurately predicted most subjects' HLA-A and HLA-B alleles. The study designated 164 TCR beta chains cytomegalovirus-associated.

The V call is TRBV30, the J call TRBJ2-2, with D possibly being TRBD2 (6 bases). The receptor comes from a woman under 40 in good health and CMV-seronegative. The sequencing input was PBMCs. DNA of the CDR3: TGTGCCTGGAGTAACCAACCCACCGGGGGGCTGTTTTTT. Its translation is CAWSNQPTGGLFF.